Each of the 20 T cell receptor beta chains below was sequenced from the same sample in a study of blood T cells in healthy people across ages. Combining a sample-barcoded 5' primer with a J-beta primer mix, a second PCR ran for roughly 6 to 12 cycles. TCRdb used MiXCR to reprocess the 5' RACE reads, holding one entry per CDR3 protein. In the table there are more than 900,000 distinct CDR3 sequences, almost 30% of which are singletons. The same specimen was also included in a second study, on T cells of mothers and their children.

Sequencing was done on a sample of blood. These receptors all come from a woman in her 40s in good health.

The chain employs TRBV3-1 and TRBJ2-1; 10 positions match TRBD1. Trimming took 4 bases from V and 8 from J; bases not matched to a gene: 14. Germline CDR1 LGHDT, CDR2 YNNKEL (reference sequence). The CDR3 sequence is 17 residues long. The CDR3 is CASSRGGTGASQDEQFF. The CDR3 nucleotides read TGTGCCAGCAGCCGAGGGGGGACAGGGGCTTCACAAGATGAGCAGTTCTTC.

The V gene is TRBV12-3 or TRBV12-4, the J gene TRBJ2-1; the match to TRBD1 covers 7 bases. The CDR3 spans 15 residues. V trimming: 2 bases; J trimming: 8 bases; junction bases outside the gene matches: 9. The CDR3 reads CASSLRQGSGYEQFF. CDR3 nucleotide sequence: TGTGCCAGCAGTTTAAGACAGGGCTCTGGCTATGAGCAGTTCTTC.

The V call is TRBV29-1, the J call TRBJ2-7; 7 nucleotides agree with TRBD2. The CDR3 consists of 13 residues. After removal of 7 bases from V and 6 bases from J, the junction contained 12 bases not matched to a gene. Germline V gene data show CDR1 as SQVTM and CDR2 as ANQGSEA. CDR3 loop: CSGRLANGREQYF. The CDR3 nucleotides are TGCAGCGGCCGACTAGCAAACGGCCGCGAGCAGTACTTC.

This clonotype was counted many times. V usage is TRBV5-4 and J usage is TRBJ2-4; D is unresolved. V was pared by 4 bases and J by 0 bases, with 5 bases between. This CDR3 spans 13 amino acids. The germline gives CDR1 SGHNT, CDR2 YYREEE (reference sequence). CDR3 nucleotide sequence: TGTGCCAGCAGCCCAGAAGCCAAAAACATTCAGTACTTC. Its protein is CASSPEAKNIQYF.

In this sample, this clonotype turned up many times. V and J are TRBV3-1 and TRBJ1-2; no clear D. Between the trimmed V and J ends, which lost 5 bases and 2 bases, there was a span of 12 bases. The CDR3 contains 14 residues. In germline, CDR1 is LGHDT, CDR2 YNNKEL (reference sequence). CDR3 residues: CASSYRESNYGYTF. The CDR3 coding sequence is TGTGCCAGCAGCTACCGAGAGTCAAACTATGGCTACACCTTC.

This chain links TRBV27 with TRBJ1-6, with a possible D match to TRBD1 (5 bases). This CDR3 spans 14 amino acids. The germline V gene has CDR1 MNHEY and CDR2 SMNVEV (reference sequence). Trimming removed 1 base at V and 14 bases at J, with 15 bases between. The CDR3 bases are TGTGCCAGCAGTTTATTTGGGCAGGGCGAAGCCCTCCACTTT. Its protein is CASSLFGQGEALHF.

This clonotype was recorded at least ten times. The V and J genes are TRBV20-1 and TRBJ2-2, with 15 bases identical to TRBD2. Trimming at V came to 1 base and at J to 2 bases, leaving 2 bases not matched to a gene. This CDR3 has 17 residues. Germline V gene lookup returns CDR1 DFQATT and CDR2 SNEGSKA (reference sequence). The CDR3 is CSARGTSGGANTGELFF. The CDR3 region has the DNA TGCAGTGCTAGAGGGACTAGCGGGGGGGCCAACACCGGGGAGCTGTTTTTT.

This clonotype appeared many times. The CDR3 reads CSAPSRGFQETQYF. In DNA form, the CDR3 reads TGCAGTGCCCCTAGTAGGGGATTCCAAGAGACCCAGTACTTC. The chain is built from TRBV20-1 and TRBJ2-5; perhaps TRBD1 as D (5 bases). CDR1 and CDR2 (germline): DFQATT, SNEGSKA (reference sequence). Trimming shortened V by 6 bases and J by 1 base, and 15 bases separated the two germline ends. CDR3 length: 14 residues.

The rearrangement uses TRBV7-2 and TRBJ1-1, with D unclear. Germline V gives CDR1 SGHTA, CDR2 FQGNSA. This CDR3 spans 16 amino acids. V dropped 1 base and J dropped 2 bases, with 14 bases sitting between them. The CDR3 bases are TGTGCCAGCAGCTTAGGTCCGACGGGCCCAAACACTGAAGCTTTCTTT. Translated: CASSLGPTGPNTEAFF. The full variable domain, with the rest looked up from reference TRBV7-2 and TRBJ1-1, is GAGVSQSPSNKVTEKGKDVELRCDPISGHTALYWYRQSLGQGLEFLIYFQGNSAPDKSGLPSDRFSAERTGGSVSTLTIQRTQQEDSAVYLCASSLGPTGPNTEAFFGQGTRLTVV.

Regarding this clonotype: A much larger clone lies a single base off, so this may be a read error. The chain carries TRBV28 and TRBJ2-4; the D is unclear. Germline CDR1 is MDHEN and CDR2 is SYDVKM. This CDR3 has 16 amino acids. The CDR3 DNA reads TGTGCCAGCAGTTTATATCCCGGAATAGCCAAAAACACTCAGTACTTC. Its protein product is CASSLYPGIAKNTQYF.

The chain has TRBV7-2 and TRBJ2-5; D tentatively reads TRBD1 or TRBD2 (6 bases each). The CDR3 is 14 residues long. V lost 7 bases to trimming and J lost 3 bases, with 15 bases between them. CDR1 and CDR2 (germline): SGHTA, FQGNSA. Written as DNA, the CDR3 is TGTGCCAGCATAAAACCCGGGGGCAAAGAGACCCAGTACTTC. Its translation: CASIKPGGKETQYF.

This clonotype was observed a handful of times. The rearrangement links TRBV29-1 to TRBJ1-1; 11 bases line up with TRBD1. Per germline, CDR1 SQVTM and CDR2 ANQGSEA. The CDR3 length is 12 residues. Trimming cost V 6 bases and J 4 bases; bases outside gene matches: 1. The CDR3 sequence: CSVGQGGTEAFF. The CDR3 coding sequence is TGCAGCGTGGGACAGGGGGGCACTGAAGCTTTCTTT.

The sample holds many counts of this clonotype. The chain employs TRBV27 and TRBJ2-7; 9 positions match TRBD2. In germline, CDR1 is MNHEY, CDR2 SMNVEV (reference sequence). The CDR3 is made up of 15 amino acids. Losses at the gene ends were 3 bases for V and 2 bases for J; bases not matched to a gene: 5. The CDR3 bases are TGTGCCAGCAGTTTCAAGCGGGGGGCAACCTACGAGCAGTACTTC. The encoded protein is CASSFKRGATYEQYF.

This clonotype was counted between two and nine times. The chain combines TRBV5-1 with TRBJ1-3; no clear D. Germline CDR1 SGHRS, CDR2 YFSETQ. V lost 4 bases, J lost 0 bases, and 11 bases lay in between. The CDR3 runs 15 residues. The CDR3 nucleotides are TGCGCCAGCAGCGACCCCGGGCCCTCTGGAAACACCATATATTTT. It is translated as CASSDPGPSGNTIYF.

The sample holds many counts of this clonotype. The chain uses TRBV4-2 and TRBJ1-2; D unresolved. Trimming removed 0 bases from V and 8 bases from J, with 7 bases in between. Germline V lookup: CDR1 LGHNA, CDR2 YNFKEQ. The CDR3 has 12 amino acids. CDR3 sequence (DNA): TGTGCCAGCAGCCAAGATGCACCGGGCTACACCTTC. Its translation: CASSQDAPGYTF.

CDR3 DNA: TGTGCCAGCAGCTTAGTAGATGGACAGGGGGAGACCCAGTACTTC. This codes for CASSLVDGQGETQYF. J is TRBJ2-5 and V is TRBV7-2; 9 nucleotides line up with TRBD1. Trimming cost V 1 base and J 5 bases; bases outside gene matches: 5. CDR3 length: 15 amino acids. Germline values: CDR1 SGHTA, CDR2 FQGNSA.

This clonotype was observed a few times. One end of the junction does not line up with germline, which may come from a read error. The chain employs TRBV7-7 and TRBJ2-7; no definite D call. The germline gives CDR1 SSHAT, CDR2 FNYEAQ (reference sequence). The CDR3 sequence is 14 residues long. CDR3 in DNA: TGTGCTAGCAGCCCCGATTTTGGGCCCTACGAGCAGTACTTC. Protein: CASSPDFGPYEQYF.

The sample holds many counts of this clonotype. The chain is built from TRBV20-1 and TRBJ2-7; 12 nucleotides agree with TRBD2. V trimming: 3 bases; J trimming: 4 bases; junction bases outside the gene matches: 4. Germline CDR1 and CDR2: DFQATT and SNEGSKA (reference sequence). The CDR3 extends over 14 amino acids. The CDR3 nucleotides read TGCAGTGCTAGTAGGACTAGCGGGGTTTACGAGCAGTACTTC. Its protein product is CSASRTSGVYEQYF.

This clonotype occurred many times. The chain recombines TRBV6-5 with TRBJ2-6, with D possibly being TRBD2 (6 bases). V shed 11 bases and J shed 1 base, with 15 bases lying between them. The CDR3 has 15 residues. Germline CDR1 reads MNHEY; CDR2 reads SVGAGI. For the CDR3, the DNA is TGTGCCTCAGGGACTGATCCATCTGGGGCCAACGTCCTGACTTTC. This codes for CASGTDPSGANVLTF.

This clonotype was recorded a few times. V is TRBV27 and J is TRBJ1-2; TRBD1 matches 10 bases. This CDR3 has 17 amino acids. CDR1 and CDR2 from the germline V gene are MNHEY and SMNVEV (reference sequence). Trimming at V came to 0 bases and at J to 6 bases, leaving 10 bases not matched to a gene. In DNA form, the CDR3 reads TGTGCCAGCAGTTTATCGGGGGACAGGGGTGAATGGGATGGCTACACCTTC. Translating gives CASSLSGDRGEWDGYTF.